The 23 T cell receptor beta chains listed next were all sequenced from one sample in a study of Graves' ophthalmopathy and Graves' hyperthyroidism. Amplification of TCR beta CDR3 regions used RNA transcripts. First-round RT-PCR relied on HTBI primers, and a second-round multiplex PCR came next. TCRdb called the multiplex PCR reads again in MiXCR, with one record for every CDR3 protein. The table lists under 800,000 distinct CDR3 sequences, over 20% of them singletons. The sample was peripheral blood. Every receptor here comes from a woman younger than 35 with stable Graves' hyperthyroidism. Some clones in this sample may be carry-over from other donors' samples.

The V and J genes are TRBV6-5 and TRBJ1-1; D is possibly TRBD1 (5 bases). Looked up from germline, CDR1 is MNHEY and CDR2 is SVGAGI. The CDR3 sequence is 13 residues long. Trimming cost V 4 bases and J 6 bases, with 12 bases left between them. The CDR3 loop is CASSLRDSAEAFF. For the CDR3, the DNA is TGTGCCAGCAGTTTAAGGGACTCGGCTGAAGCTTTCTTT.

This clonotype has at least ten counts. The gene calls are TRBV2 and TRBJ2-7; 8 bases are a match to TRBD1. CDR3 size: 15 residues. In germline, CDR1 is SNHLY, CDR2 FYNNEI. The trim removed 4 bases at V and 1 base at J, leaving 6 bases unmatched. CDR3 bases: TGTGCCAGCAGTGGTGGACAGGGCCCTTCCTACGAGCAGTACTTC. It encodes CASSGGQGPSYEQYF.

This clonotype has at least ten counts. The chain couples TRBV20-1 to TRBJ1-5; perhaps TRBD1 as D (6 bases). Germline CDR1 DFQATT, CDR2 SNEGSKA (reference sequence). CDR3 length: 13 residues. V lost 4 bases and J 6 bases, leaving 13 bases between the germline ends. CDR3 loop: CSAISRGTQPQHF. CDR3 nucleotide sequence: TGCAGTGCTATTTCCAGGGGAACTCAGCCCCAGCATTTT.

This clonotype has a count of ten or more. CDR3 in amino acids: CASSLGQGRSGFSYEQYF. The CDR3 DNA is TGCGCCAGCAGCTTGGGTCAGGGGCGAAGTGGATTCTCCTACGAGCAGTACTTC. This chain links TRBV5-1 with TRBJ2-7; D may be TRBD1 (6 bases). CDR1 is SGHRS, CDR2 YFSETQ, per germline. The CDR3 runs 18 residues. Deletions cut 0 bases from V and 0 bases from J, with 19 bases between.

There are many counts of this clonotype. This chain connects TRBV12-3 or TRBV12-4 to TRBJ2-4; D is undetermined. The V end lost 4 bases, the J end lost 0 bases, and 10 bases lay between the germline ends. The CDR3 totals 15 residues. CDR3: CASSSGLVAKNIQYF. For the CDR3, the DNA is TGTGCCAGCAGTTCAGGTCTAGTAGCCAAAAACATTCAGTACTTC.

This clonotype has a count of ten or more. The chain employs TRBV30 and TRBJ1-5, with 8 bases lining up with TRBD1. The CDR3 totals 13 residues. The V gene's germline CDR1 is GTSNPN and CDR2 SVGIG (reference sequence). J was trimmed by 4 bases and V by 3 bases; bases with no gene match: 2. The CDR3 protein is CAWRRDRNQPQHF. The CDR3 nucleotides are TGTGCCTGGAGGAGGGACAGGAATCAGCCCCAGCATTTT.

The CDR3 sequence: CASSSGGQGTQPQHF. The CDR3 DNA reads TGTGCCAGCAGCTCGGGAGGGCAGGGCACTCAGCCCCAGCATTTT. The rearrangement links TRBV7-2 to TRBJ1-5; tentatively, D is TRBD1 (5 bases). CDR3 length equals 15 residues. The V gene lost 4 bases and the J gene lost 6 bases, with 16 bases spanning the gap. In germline, CDR1 is SGHTA, CDR2 FQGNSA.

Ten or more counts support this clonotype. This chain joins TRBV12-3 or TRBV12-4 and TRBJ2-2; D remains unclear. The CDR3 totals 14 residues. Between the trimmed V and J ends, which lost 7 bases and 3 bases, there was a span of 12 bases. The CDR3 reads CASTIEVDTGELFF. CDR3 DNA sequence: TGTGCCAGCACCATCGAAGTGGACACCGGGGAGCTGTTTTTT.

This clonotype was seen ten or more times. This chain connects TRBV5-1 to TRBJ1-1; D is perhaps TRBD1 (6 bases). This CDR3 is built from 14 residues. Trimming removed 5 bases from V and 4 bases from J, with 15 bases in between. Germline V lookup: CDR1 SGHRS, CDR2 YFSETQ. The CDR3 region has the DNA TGCGCCAGCAGAGCCCCGACAGGTATCACTGAAGCTTTCTTT. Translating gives CASRAPTGITEAFF.

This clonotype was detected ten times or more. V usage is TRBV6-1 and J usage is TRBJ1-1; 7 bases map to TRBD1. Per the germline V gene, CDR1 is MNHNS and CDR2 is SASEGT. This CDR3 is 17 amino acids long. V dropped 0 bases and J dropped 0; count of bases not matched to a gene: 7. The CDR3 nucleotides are TGTGCCAGCAGTGAAGCGCGACAGGGCACCATGAACACTGAAGCTTTCTTT. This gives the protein CASSEARQGTMNTEAFF.

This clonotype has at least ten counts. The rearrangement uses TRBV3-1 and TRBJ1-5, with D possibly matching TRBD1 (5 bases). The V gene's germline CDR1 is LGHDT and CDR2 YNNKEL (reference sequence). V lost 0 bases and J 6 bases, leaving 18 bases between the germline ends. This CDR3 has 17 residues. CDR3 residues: CASSQDTAGRFGQPQHF. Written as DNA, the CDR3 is TGTGCCAGCAGCCAAGATACGGCAGGGAGGTTCGGTCAGCCCCAGCATTTT.

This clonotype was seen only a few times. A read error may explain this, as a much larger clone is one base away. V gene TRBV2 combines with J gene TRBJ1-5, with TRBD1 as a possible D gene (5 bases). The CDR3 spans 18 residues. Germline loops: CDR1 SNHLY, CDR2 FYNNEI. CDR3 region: CASSVPGNDMSSNQPQQF. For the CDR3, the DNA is TGTGCCAGCAGCGTGCCAGGGAATGATATGAGTAGCAATCAGCCCCAGCAGTTT.

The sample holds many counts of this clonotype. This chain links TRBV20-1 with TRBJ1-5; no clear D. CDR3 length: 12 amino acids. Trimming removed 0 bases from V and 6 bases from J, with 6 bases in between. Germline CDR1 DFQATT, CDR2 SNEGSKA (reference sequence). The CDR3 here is CSARDSGQPQHF. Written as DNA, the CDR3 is TGCAGTGCTAGAGACAGTGGTCAGCCCCAGCATTTT.

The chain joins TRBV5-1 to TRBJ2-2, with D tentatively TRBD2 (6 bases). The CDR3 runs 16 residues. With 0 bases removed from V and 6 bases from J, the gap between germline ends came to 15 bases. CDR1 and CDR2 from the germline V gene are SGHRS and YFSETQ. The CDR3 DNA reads TGCGCCAGCAGCTTGGACCCGGGACTGGGATCCGGGGAGCTGTTTTTT. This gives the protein CASSLDPGLGSGELFF.

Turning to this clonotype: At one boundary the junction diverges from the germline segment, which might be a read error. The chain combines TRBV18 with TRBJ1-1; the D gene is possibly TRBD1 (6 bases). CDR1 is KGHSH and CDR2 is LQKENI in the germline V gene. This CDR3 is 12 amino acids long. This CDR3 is CASQYGTKVPLF. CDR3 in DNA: TGTGCCAGCCAATACGGGACAAAGGTACCCCTCTTT.

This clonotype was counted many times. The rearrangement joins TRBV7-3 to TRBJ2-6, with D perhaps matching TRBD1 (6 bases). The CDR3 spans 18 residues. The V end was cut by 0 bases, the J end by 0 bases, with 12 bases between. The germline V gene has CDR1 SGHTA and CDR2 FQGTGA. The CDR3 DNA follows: TGTGCCAGCAGCTTAACCCTACAGGGCCACTCTGGGGCCAACGTCCTGACTTTC. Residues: CASSLTLQGHSGANVLTF.

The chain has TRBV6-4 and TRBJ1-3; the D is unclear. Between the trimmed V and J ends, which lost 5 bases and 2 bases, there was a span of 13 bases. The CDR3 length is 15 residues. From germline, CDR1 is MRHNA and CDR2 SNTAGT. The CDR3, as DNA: TGTGCCAGCAGTTCGATCCCCTCACCTGGAAACACCATATATTTT. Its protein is CASSSIPSPGNTIYF.

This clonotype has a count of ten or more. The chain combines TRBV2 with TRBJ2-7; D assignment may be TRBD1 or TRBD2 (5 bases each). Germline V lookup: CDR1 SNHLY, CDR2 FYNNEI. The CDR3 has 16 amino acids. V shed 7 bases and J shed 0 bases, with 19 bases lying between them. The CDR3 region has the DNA TGTGCCAGCAATTTCCCCAGGCGTGGGGGCTCCTACGAGCAGTACTTC. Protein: CASNFPRRGGSYEQYF. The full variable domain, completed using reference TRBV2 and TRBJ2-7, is EPEVTQTPSHQVTQMGQEVILRCVPISNHLYFYWYRQILGQKVEFLVSFYNNEISEKSEIFDDQFSVERPDGSNFTLKIRSTKLEDSAMYFCASNFPRRGGSYEQYFGPGTRLTVT.

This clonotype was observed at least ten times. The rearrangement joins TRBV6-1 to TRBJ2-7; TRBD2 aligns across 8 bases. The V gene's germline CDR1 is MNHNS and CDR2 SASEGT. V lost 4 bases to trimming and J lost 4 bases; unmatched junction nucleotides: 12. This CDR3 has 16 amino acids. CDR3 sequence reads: CASSVPGGGLGYEQYF. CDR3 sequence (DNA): TGTGCCAGCAGTGTCCCCGGGGGGGGGCTGGGATACGAGCAGTACTTC.

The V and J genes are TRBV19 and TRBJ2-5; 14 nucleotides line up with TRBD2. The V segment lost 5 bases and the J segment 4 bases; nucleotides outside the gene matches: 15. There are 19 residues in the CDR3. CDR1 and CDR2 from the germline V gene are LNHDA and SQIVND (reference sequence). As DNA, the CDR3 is TGTGCCAGTAGTGCGGTGGGGTCCGGGACTAGCGGGAGCGCAGAGACCCAGTACTTC. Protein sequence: CASSAVGSGTSGSAETQYF. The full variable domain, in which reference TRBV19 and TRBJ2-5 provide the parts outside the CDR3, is DGGITQSPKYLFRKEGQNVTLSCEQNLNHDAMYWYRQDPGQGLRLIYYSQIVNDFQKGDIAEGYSVSREKKESFPLTVTSAQKNPTAFYLCASSAVGSGTSGSAETQYFGPGTRLLVL.

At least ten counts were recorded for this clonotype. CDR3 residues: CATSEGVDYGYTF. The CDR3 nucleotides are TGTGCCACCAGTGAGGGGGTGGACTATGGCTACACCTTC. The chain employs TRBV24-1 and TRBJ1-2, with D perhaps TRBD1 (5 bases). The length of the CDR3 is 13 residues. V was cut by 4 bases and J by 3 bases, with 8 bases left in between. Germline loops: CDR1 KGHDR, CDR2 SFDVKD.

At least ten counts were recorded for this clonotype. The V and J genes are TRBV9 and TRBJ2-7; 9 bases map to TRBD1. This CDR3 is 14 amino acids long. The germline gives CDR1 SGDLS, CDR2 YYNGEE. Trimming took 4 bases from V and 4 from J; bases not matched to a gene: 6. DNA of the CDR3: TGTGCCAGCAGCACCGGGACAGGGATGTACGAGCAGTACTTC. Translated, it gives CASSTGTGMYEQYF.

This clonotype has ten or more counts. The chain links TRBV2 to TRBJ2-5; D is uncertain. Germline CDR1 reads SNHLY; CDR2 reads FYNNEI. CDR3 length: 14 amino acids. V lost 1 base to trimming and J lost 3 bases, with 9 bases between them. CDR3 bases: TGTGCCAGCAGTGAAGAATGGCAGAAAGAGACCCAGTACTTC. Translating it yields CASSEEWQKETQYF. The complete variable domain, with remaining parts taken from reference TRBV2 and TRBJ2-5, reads EPEVTQTPSHQVTQMGQEVILRCVPISNHLYFYWYRQILGQKVEFLVSFYNNEISEKSEIFDDQFSVERPDGSNFTLKIRSTKLEDSAMYFCASSEEWQKETQYFGPGTRLLVL.